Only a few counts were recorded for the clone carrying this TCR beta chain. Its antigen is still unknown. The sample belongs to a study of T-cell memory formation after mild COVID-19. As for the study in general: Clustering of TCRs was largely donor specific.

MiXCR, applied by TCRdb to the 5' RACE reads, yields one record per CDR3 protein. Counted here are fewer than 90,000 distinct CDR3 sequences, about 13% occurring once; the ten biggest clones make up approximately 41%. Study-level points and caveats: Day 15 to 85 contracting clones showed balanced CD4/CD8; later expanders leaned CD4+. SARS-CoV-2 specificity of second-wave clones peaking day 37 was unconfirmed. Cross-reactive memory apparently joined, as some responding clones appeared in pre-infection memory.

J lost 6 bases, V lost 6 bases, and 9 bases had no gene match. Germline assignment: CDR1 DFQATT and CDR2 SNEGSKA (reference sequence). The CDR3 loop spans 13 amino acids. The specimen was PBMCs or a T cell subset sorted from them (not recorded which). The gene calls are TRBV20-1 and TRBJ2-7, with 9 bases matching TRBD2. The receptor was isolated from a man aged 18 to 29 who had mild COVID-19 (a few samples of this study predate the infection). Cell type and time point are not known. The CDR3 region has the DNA TGCAGTGCGTGGCGCGGGGGGGCTGTCGAGCAGTACTTC. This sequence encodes CSAWRGGAVEQYF.